The 28 T cell receptor beta chains reported below all come from one sample, sequenced in a study of somatic reversion in DOCK8 deficiency. From approximately 100 ng genomic DNA, TRB libraries were made by one-step EuroClonality-NGS amplicon PCR. One entry per CDR3 protein, called by TCRdb with MiXCR from the multiplex PCR reads. The table shows some 510 distinct CDR3 sequences, with about a fifth occurring only once. Material for sequencing was peripheral blood. These receptors came from a human donor with DOCK8 deficiency.

By its share, this clonotype is large (0.1 to 1%). The chain uses TRBV7-8 and TRBJ1-1; D is uncertain. Trimming shortened V by 5 bases and J by 11 bases, and 15 bases separated the two germline ends. The length of the CDR3 is 12 residues. Germline V gives CDR1 SGHVS, CDR2 FQNEAQ. The CDR3 is CASSPLLGSAFF. The CDR3 DNA follows: TGTGCCAGCAGCCCTCTCTTGGGGTCGGCTTTCTTT. Drawing the rest from reference TRBV7-8 and TRBJ1-1, the complete variable domain is GAGVSQSPRYKVAKRGQDVALRCDPISGHVSLFWYQQALGQGPEFLTYFQNEAQLDKSGLPSDRFFAERPEGSVSTLKIQRTQQEDSAVYLCASSPLLGSAFFGQGTRLTVV.

This clonotype ranks as medium-sized. The chain employs TRBV11-2 and TRBJ2-7, with 10 bases fitting TRBD1. CDR1 is SGHAT and CDR2 is FQNNGV in the germline V gene. V lost 1 base, J lost 4 bases, and 1 base stayed unmatched. The CDR3 has 14 amino acids. CDR3 protein: CASSLGGQGYEQYF. The CDR3 region has the DNA TGTGCCAGCAGCTTAGGGGGACAGGGGTACGAGCAGTACTTC.

This clonotype was seen only a few times. The chain is built from TRBV20-1 and TRBJ2-1, with D possibly called TRBD1 or TRBD2 (6 bases each). Germline CDR1 is DFQATT and CDR2 is SNEGSKA (reference sequence). Trimming shortened V by 3 bases and J by 6 bases, and 15 bases separated the two germline ends. This CDR3 has 14 residues. CDR3 in amino acids: CSASRGAGGNEQFF. The CDR3 bases are TGCAGTGCTAGTAGGGGGGCTGGAGGCAATGAGCAGTTCTTC.

This clonotype is classed as large (0.1 to 1%). This chain links TRBV19 with TRBJ1-2; maybe TRBD1 (5 bases). Between the trimmed V and J ends, which lost 1 base and 4 bases, there was a span of 10 bases. Germline lookup yields CDR1 LNHDA and CDR2 SQIVND (reference sequence). This CDR3 comprises 14 residues. The CDR3 DNA reads TGTGCCAGTAGTATAGGGGAAAGGGGCTATGGCTACACCTTC. This encodes CASSIGERGYGYTF.

This clonotype ranks as medium-sized (0.01 to 0.1%). The J gene is TRBJ2-3, the V gene TRBV6-6, with 7 bases lining up with TRBD1. V was clipped by 10 bases and J by 1 base; unmatched bases: 11. There are 15 residues in the CDR3. Germline V gene data show CDR1 as MNHNY and CDR2 as SVGAGI (reference sequence). The CDR3 nucleotides are TGTGCCACCTCAGACCGGGACAGAGGCACAGATACGCAGTATTTT. As protein: CATSDRDRGTDTQYF.

The rearrangement uses TRBV5-6 and TRBJ2-7, with D perhaps TRBD2 (5 bases). Germline V lookup: CDR1 SGHDT, CDR2 YYEEEE. The germline V and J ends were trimmed by 2 bases and 6 bases, with 12 bases remaining between them. The CDR3 spans 13 residues. CDR3 bases: TGTGCCAGCAGCTTCCGGGGTCCCTTCGAGCAGTACGTC. It yields the protein CASSFRGPFEQYV.

Relative to its sample, this clonotype is large (0.1 to 1%). The V call is TRBV5-6, the J call TRBJ2-5, with 11 bases aligning to TRBD2. The ends lost 8 bases at V and 4 bases at J; junction bases unmatched: 16. Per germline, CDR1 SGHDT and CDR2 YYEEEE. The CDR3 extends over 17 amino acids. For the CDR3, the DNA is TGTGCCAGTTACCTTTTGGGACAACTAGCGGGGGCAGAGACCCAGTACTTC. It yields the protein CASYLLGQLAGAETQYF.

The V and J genes are TRBV7-3 and TRBJ1-4; no reliable D call. Germline V gene lookup returns CDR1 SGHTA and CDR2 FQGTGA. V was cut by 2 bases and J by 6 bases, with 10 bases left in between. The length of the CDR3 is 14 residues. CDR3 loop: CASSLHAGDEKLFF. The CDR3 coding sequence is TGTGCCAGCAGCTTACACGCAGGAGATGAAAAACTGTTTTTT.

The table lists this clonotype with a few counts. The V call is TRBV12-3 or TRBV12-4, the J call TRBJ2-3; 8 nucleotides align to TRBD1. The CDR3 totals 16 residues. The junction had 11 bases not matched to a gene; V was cut back by 3 bases and J by 6 bases. The CDR3 sequence is CASSLGTGRPRDTQYF. Written as DNA, the CDR3 is TGTGCCAGCAGTTTGGGGACAGGCCGCCCAAGGGATACGCAGTATTTT.

V and J are TRBV7-2 and TRBJ2-7, with TRBD2 matching 8 bases. The CDR3 has 15 amino acids. Per germline, CDR1 SGHTA and CDR2 FQGNSA. V was clipped by 1 base and J by 2 bases; unmatched bases: 4. CDR3: CASSLVAGGPYEQYV. CDR3 coding DNA: TGTGCCAGCAGCTTAGTCGCGGGAGGTCCCTACGAGCAGTACGTC.

This clonotype is termed medium-sized. The chain links TRBV4-1 to TRBJ2-1; D may be TRBD2 (7 bases). The V and J ends lost 2 bases and 5 bases respectively, with 19 bases between them. The CDR3 is 17 residues long. Germline CDR1 and CDR2: MGHRA and YSYEKL. The CDR3 sequence: CASSQPQVGGRNNEQFF. CDR3 coding DNA: TGCGCCAGCAGCCAACCACAAGTGGGGGGGCGCAACAATGAGCAGTTCTTC.

By sample fraction, this clonotype is medium-sized. The chain couples TRBV4-2 to TRBJ2-1; 8 bases match TRBD2. The germline V gene has CDR1 LGHNA and CDR2 YNFKEQ. The ends lost 2 bases at V and 8 bases at J; junction bases unmatched: 8. The CDR3 runs 15 residues. The CDR3 sequence: CASSQIGTRRDEQFF. The CDR3 nucleotides read TGTGCCAGCAGCCAAATCGGGACTAGGAGGGATGAGCAGTTCTTC.

By its share, this clonotype is medium-sized. The chain recombines TRBV20-1 with TRBJ1-2; 8 positions match TRBD1. The germline CDR1 and CDR2 sequences are DFQATT and SNEGSKA (reference sequence). CDR3 length equals 13 residues. Trimming took 4 bases from V and 4 from J; bases not matched to a gene: 5. The CDR3 sequence: CSATNRGTYGYTF. CDR3 DNA: TGCAGTGCTACTAACAGGGGGACCTATGGCTACACCTTC.

This clonotype rates as large. The CDR3 region is CASSGRLAGFGRTQYF. In DNA form, the CDR3 reads TGTGCCAGCAGCGGCAGACTAGCGGGTTTCGGAAGGACCCAGTACTTC. The chain is built from TRBV5-6 and TRBJ2-5; TRBD2 matches at 10 bases. Unmatched junction bases numbered 13, after V lost 4 bases and J lost 7 bases. The CDR3 consists of 16 residues. CDR1 SGHDT and CDR2 YYEEEE come from the germline V gene.

This clonotype qualifies as medium-sized. The chain combines TRBV20-1 with TRBJ2-1; weak D call: TRBD2 (5 bases). Germline CDR1 DFQATT, CDR2 SNEGSKA (reference sequence). The CDR3 runs 17 residues. Between the trimmed V and J ends, which lost 0 bases and 7 bases, there was a span of 22 bases. The DNA for the CDR3 is TGCAGTGCTAGAGATATCGCTCAGGCGGGCCATCGGAATGAGCAGTTCTTC. Its translation: CSARDIAQAGHRNEQFF.

This clonotype is large. The chain links TRBV19 to TRBJ1-2; TRBD1 matches at 8 bases. This CDR3 has 13 amino acids. Germline V lookup: CDR1 LNHDA, CDR2 SQIVND (reference sequence). V was clipped by 10 bases and J by 8 bases; unmatched bases: 12. CDR3 DNA: TGTGCCACCTTTACCACACAGGGGGAGGGCTACACCTTC. Translated, it gives CATFTTQGEGYTF.

The CDR3 nucleotides are TGTGCCAGCAGCCCGCGAGGAGTTCCTAACAATGAGCAGTTCTTC. It specifies CASSPRGVPNNEQFF. V usage is TRBV5-4 and J usage is TRBJ2-1; D is uncertain. Germline lookup yields CDR1 SGHNT and CDR2 YYREEE (reference sequence). The CDR3 runs 15 residues. Deletions cut 4 bases from V and 5 bases from J, with 16 bases between.

This clonotype is hyperexpanded. The chain couples TRBV19 to TRBJ1-2; the D gene is possibly TRBD1 (5 bases). V shed 7 bases and J shed 4 bases, with 16 bases lying between them. The CDR3 runs to 14 residues. Looked up from germline, CDR1 is LNHDA and CDR2 is SQIVND (reference sequence). The CDR3 DNA is TGTGCCAGTAATCTGGGACGATCTTTCTATGGCTACACCTTC. Protein product: CASNLGRSFYGYTF.

This clonotype qualifies as large. The gene calls are TRBV30 and TRBJ1-5; 12 nucleotides agree with TRBD1. The germline V gene has CDR1 GTSNPN and CDR2 SVGIG (reference sequence). The CDR3 totals 16 residues. V shed 2 bases, J shed 6 bases, and the junction held 8 bases outside the gene matches. The CDR3 sequence: CAWSYGTGGRGQPQHF. The CDR3 DNA is TGTGCCTGGAGTTACGGGACAGGGGGCCGGGGTCAGCCCCAGCATTTT.

On this clonotype: Just one base apart from a much larger clone, this may be a read error. The chain employs TRBV3-1 and TRBJ1-1; D is uncertain. Germline V gives CDR1 LGHDT, CDR2 YNNKEL (reference sequence). The CDR3 is 13 amino acids. In nucleotides, the CDR3 is TGTGCCAGCAGCCAAGTTGAGAACGCTGAAGCTTTCTTT. Translation gives CASSQVENAEAFF.

CDR3 nucleotide sequence: TGTGCCAGCAGCTTGGGACTAGCGGGGGGAACCTACGAGCAGTACGTC. This codes for CASSLGLAGGTYEQYV. The rearrangement uses TRBV5-6 and TRBJ2-7; TRBD2 matches at 13 bases. Germline assignment: CDR1 SGHDT and CDR2 YYEEEE. V was clipped by 0 bases and J by 2 bases; unmatched bases: 2. This CDR3 spans 16 amino acids.

This clonotype is large within its sample. The chain carries TRBV5-4 and TRBJ1-1, with 7 positions matching TRBD1. Trimming cost V 2 bases and J 2 bases; bases outside gene matches: 3. The CDR3 contains 14 residues. Germline-derived CDR1 and CDR2 are SGHNT and YYREEE (reference sequence). CDR3 loop: CASSLGGFNTEAFF. In DNA form, the CDR3 reads TGTGCCAGCAGCTTAGGGGGCTTTAACACTGAAGCTTTCTTT.

Sample share makes this clonotype medium-sized. The CDR3 bases are TGTGCCAGCAGCCGAGCGCCGGGACAGGGAGGTGAAAAACTGTTTTTT. Translated: CASSRAPGQGGEKLFF. The chain employs TRBV4-2 and TRBJ1-4, with TRBD1 identical over 9 bases. The CDR3 length is 16 residues. The ends lost 4 bases at V and 7 bases at J; junction bases unmatched: 10. Germline V gene sequence: CDR1 LGHNA, CDR2 YNFKEQ.

As concerns this clonotype: This CDR3 fails to terminate in the conserved phenylalanine or tryptophan, so it likely reflects a read error. V is TRBV12-3 or TRBV12-4 and J is TRBJ1-1; D is possibly TRBD1 (6 bases). The CDR3 sequence is 14 residues long. The germline V and J ends were trimmed by 7 bases and 1 base, with 13 bases remaining between them. The CDR3, as DNA: TGTGCCAGCACCAAAGGGGGAGCGAACACTGAAGCTTTCGTT. Its protein is CASTKGGANTEAFV.

This clonotype counts as large (0.1 to 1%). The J gene is TRBJ2-7, the V gene TRBV20-1; D perhaps matches TRBD2 (5 bases). This CDR3 is built from 13 residues. V gave up 3 bases and J gave up 0 bases, with 9 bases separating them. Germline CDR1 is DFQATT and CDR2 is SNEGSKA (reference sequence). CDR3 sequence: CSARPLASYEQYF. The DNA of the CDR3 is TGCAGTGCTAGGCCGCTAGCCTCCTACGAGCAGTACTTC.

This clonotype is large in the sample. The chain combines TRBV11-3 with TRBJ1-1; D gene ambiguous. CDR3 length equals 13 residues. Germline-derived CDR1 and CDR2 are SGHNT and YENEEA. Trimming took 1 base from V and 6 from J, leaving 9 bases between them. The CDR3 here is CASSLGGRPEAFF. The CDR3 DNA follows: TGTGCCAGCAGCTTAGGGGGTCGCCCTGAAGCTTTCTTT.

This clonotype qualifies as large. The chain links TRBV12-3 or TRBV12-4 to TRBJ1-1, with 7 positions matching TRBD1. The V and J ends lost 1 base and 5 bases, in that order; junction bases with no gene match: 4. This CDR3 is built from 14 residues. CDR3 loop: CASSLVGTVTEAFF. The CDR3 nucleotides read TGTGCCAGCAGTTTAGTAGGGACAGTGACTGAAGCTTTCTTT.

In this sample, this clonotype is medium-sized. The chain links TRBV12-3 or TRBV12-4 to TRBJ1-5; TRBD1 matches 9 bases. This CDR3 comprises 14 residues. Trimming removed 5 bases from V and 7 bases from J; junction bases left unmatched: 6. CDR3 DNA sequence: TGTGCCAGCAGTCTACAGGGGGCTGGGCAGCCCCAGCATTTT. This codes for CASSLQGAGQPQHF.